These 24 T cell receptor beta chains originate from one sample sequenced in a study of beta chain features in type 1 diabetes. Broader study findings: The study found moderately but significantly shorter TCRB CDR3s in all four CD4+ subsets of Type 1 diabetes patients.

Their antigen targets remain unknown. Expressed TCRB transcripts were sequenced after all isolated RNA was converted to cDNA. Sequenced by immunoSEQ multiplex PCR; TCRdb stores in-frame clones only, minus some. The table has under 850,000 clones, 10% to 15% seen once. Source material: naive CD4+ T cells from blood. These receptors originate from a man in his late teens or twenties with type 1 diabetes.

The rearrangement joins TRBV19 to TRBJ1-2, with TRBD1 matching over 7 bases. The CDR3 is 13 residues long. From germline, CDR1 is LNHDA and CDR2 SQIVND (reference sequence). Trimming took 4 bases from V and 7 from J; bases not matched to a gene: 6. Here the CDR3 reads CASSTTGDPGYTF. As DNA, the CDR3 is TGTGCCAGTAGTACAACAGGGGACCCTGGCTACACCTTC.

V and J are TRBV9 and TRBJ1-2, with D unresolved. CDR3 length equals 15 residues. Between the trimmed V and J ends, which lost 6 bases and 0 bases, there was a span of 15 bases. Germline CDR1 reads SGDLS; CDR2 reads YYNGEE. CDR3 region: CASTLGLMANYGYTF. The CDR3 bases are TGTGCCAGCACTTTAGGGTTGATGGCTAACTATGGCTACACCTTC.

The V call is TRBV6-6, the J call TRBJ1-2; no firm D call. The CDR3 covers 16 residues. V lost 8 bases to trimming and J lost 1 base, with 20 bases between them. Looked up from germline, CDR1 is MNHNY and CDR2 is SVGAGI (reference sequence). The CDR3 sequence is CASSRRVVVDNYGYTF. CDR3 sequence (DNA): TGTGCCAGCTCCCGTCGGGTCGTGGTGGATAACTATGGCTACACCTTC.

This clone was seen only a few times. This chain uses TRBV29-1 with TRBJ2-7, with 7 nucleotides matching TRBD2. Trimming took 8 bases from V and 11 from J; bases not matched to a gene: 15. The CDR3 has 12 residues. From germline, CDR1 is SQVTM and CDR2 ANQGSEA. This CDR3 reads CSLREGGREEYF. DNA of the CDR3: TGCAGCCTCCGAGAGGGCGGCCGGGAGGAGTACTTC.

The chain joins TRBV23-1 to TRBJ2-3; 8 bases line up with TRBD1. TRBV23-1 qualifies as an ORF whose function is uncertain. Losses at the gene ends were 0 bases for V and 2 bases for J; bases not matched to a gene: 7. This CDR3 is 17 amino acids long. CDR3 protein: CASSQSAGTGDTDTQYF. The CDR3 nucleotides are TGCGCCAGCAGTCAATCGGCAGGGACAGGCGACACAGATACGCAGTATTTT.

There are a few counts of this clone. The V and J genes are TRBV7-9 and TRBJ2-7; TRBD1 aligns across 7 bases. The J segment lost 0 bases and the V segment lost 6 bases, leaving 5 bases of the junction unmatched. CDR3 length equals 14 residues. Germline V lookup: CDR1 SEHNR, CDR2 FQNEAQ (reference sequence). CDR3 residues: CASSGTASSYEQYF. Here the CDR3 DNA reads TGTGCCAGCAGTGGGACAGCGAGCTCCTACGAGCAGTACTTC.

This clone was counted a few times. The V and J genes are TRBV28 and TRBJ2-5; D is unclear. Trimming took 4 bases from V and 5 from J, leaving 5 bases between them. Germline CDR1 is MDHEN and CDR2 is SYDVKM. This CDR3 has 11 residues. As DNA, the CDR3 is TGTGCCAGCAGTTACCGGGAGACCCAGTACTTC. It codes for CASSYRETQYF.

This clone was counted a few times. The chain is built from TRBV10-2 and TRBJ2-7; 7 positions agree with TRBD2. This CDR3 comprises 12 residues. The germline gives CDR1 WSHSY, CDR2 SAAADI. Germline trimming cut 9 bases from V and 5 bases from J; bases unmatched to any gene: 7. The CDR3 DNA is TGCGCCAGTACGGGAGGAGGGCACGAGCAGTACTTC. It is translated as CASTGGGHEQYF.

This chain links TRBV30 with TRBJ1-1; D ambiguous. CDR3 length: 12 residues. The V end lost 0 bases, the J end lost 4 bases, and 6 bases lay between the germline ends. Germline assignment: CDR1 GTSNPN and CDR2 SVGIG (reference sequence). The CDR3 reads CAWSVVSTEAFF. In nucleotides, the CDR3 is TGTGCCTGGAGTGTGGTGTCCACTGAAGCTTTCTTT.

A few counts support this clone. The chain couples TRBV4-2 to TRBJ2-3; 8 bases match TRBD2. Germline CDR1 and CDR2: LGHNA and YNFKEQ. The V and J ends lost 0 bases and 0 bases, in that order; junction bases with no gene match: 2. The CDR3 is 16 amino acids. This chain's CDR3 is CASSQDRGGSTDTQYF. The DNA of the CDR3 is TGTGCCAGCAGCCAAGATCGGGGGGGAAGCACAGATACGCAGTATTTT.

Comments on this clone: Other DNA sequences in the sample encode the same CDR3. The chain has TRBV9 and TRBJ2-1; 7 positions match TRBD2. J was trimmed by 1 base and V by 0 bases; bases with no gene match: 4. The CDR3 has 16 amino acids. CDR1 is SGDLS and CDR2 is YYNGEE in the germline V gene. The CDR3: CASSVASGGSYNEQFF. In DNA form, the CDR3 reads TGTGCCAGCAGCGTAGCGTCCGGGGGGTCCTACAATGAGCAGTTCTTC.

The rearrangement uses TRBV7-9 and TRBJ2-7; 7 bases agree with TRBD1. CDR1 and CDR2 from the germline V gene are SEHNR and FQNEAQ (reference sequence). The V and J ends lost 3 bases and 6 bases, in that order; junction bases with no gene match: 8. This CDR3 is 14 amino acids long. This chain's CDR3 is CASSLGTGEREQYF. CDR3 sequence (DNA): TGTGCCAGCAGCTTGGGAACAGGGGAGCGCGAGCAGTACTTC.

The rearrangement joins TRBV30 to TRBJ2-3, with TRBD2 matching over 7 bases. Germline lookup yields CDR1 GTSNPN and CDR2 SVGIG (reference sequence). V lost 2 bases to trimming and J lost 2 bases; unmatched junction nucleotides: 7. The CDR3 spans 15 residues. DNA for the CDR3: TGTGCCTGGAGTAAGTCTAGCGGCGTCACAGATACGCAGTATTTT. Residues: CAWSKSSGVTDTQYF.

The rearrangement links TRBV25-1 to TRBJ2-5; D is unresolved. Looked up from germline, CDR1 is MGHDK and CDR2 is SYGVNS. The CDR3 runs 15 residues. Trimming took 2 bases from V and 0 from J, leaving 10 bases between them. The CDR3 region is CASSETDWYQETQYF. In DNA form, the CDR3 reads TGTGCCAGCAGTGAAACAGATTGGTACCAAGAGACCCAGTACTTC.

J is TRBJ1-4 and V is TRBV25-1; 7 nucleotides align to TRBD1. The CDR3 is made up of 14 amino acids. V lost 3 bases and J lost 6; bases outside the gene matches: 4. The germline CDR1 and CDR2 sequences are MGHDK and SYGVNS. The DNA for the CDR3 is TGTGCCAGCAGTGAGACAGGGAGGCATGAAAAACTGTTTTTT. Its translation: CASSETGRHEKLFF.

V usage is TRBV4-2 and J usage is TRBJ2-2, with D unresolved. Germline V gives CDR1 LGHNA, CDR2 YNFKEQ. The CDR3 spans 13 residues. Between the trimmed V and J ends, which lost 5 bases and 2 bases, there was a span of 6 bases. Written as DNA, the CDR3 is TGTGCCAGCAGCAATGCAAACACCGGGGAGCTGTTTTTT. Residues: CASSNANTGELFF.

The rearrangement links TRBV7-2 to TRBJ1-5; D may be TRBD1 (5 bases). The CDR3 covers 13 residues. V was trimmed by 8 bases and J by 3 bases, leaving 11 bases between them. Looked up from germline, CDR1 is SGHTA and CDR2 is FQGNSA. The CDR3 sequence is CASGPRVNQPQHF. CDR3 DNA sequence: TGTGCCAGCGGTCCCAGGGTCAATCAGCCCCAGCATTTT.

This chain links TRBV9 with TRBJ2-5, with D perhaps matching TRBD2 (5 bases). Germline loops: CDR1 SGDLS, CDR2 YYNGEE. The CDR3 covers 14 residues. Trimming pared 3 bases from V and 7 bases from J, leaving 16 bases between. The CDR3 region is CASSAADGLLTQYF. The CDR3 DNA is TGTGCCAGCAGCGCCGCCGACGGACTCCTGACCCAGTACTTC.

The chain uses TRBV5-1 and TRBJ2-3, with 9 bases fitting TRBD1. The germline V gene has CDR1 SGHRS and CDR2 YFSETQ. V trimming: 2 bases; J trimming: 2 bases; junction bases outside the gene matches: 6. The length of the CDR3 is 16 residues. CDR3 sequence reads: CASSFGTGYNTDTQYF. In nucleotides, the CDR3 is TGCGCCAGCAGCTTTGGGACAGGGTATAACACAGATACGCAGTATTTT. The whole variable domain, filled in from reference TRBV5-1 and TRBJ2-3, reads KAGVTQTPRYLIKTRGQQVTLSCSPISGHRSVSWYQQTPGQGLQFLFEYFSETQRNKGNFPGRFSGRQFSNSRSEMNVSTLELGDSALYLCASSFGTGYNTDTQYFGPGTRLTVL.

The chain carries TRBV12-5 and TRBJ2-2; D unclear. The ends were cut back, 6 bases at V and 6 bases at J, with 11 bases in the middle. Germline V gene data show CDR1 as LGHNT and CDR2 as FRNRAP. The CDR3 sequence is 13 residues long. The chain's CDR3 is CASGSGPPGELFF. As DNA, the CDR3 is TGTGCTAGTGGCTCCGGCCCACCCGGGGAGCTGTTTTTT.

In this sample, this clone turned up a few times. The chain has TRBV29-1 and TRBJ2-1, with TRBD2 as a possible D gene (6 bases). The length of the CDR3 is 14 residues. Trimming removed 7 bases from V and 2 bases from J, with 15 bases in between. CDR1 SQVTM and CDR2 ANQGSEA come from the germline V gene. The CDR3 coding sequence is TGCAGCGCCCTTCGGGGGTTCACCTACAATGAGCAGTTCTTC. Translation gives CSALRGFTYNEQFF.

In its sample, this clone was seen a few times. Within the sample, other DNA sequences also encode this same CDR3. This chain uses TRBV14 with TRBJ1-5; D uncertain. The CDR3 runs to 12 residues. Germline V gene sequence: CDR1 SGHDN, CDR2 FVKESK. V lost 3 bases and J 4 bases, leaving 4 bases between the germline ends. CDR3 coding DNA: TGTGCCAGCAGCCAGGGGAATCAGCCCCAGCATTTT. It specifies CASSQGNQPQHF.

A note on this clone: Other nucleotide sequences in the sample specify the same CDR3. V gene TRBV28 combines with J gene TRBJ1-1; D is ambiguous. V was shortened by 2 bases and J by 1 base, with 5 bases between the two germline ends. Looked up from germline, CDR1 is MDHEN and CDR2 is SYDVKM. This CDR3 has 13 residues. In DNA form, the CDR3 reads TGTGCCAGCAGTTTACCAGGGAACACTGAAGCTTTCTTT. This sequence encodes CASSLPGNTEAFF.

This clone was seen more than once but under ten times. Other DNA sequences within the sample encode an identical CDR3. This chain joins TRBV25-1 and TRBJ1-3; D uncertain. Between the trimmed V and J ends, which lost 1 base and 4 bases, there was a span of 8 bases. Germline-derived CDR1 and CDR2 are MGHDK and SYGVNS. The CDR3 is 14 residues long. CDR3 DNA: TGTGCCAGCAGTGAATCAGGTCGCGGAAACACCATATATTTT. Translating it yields CASSESGRGNTIYF.